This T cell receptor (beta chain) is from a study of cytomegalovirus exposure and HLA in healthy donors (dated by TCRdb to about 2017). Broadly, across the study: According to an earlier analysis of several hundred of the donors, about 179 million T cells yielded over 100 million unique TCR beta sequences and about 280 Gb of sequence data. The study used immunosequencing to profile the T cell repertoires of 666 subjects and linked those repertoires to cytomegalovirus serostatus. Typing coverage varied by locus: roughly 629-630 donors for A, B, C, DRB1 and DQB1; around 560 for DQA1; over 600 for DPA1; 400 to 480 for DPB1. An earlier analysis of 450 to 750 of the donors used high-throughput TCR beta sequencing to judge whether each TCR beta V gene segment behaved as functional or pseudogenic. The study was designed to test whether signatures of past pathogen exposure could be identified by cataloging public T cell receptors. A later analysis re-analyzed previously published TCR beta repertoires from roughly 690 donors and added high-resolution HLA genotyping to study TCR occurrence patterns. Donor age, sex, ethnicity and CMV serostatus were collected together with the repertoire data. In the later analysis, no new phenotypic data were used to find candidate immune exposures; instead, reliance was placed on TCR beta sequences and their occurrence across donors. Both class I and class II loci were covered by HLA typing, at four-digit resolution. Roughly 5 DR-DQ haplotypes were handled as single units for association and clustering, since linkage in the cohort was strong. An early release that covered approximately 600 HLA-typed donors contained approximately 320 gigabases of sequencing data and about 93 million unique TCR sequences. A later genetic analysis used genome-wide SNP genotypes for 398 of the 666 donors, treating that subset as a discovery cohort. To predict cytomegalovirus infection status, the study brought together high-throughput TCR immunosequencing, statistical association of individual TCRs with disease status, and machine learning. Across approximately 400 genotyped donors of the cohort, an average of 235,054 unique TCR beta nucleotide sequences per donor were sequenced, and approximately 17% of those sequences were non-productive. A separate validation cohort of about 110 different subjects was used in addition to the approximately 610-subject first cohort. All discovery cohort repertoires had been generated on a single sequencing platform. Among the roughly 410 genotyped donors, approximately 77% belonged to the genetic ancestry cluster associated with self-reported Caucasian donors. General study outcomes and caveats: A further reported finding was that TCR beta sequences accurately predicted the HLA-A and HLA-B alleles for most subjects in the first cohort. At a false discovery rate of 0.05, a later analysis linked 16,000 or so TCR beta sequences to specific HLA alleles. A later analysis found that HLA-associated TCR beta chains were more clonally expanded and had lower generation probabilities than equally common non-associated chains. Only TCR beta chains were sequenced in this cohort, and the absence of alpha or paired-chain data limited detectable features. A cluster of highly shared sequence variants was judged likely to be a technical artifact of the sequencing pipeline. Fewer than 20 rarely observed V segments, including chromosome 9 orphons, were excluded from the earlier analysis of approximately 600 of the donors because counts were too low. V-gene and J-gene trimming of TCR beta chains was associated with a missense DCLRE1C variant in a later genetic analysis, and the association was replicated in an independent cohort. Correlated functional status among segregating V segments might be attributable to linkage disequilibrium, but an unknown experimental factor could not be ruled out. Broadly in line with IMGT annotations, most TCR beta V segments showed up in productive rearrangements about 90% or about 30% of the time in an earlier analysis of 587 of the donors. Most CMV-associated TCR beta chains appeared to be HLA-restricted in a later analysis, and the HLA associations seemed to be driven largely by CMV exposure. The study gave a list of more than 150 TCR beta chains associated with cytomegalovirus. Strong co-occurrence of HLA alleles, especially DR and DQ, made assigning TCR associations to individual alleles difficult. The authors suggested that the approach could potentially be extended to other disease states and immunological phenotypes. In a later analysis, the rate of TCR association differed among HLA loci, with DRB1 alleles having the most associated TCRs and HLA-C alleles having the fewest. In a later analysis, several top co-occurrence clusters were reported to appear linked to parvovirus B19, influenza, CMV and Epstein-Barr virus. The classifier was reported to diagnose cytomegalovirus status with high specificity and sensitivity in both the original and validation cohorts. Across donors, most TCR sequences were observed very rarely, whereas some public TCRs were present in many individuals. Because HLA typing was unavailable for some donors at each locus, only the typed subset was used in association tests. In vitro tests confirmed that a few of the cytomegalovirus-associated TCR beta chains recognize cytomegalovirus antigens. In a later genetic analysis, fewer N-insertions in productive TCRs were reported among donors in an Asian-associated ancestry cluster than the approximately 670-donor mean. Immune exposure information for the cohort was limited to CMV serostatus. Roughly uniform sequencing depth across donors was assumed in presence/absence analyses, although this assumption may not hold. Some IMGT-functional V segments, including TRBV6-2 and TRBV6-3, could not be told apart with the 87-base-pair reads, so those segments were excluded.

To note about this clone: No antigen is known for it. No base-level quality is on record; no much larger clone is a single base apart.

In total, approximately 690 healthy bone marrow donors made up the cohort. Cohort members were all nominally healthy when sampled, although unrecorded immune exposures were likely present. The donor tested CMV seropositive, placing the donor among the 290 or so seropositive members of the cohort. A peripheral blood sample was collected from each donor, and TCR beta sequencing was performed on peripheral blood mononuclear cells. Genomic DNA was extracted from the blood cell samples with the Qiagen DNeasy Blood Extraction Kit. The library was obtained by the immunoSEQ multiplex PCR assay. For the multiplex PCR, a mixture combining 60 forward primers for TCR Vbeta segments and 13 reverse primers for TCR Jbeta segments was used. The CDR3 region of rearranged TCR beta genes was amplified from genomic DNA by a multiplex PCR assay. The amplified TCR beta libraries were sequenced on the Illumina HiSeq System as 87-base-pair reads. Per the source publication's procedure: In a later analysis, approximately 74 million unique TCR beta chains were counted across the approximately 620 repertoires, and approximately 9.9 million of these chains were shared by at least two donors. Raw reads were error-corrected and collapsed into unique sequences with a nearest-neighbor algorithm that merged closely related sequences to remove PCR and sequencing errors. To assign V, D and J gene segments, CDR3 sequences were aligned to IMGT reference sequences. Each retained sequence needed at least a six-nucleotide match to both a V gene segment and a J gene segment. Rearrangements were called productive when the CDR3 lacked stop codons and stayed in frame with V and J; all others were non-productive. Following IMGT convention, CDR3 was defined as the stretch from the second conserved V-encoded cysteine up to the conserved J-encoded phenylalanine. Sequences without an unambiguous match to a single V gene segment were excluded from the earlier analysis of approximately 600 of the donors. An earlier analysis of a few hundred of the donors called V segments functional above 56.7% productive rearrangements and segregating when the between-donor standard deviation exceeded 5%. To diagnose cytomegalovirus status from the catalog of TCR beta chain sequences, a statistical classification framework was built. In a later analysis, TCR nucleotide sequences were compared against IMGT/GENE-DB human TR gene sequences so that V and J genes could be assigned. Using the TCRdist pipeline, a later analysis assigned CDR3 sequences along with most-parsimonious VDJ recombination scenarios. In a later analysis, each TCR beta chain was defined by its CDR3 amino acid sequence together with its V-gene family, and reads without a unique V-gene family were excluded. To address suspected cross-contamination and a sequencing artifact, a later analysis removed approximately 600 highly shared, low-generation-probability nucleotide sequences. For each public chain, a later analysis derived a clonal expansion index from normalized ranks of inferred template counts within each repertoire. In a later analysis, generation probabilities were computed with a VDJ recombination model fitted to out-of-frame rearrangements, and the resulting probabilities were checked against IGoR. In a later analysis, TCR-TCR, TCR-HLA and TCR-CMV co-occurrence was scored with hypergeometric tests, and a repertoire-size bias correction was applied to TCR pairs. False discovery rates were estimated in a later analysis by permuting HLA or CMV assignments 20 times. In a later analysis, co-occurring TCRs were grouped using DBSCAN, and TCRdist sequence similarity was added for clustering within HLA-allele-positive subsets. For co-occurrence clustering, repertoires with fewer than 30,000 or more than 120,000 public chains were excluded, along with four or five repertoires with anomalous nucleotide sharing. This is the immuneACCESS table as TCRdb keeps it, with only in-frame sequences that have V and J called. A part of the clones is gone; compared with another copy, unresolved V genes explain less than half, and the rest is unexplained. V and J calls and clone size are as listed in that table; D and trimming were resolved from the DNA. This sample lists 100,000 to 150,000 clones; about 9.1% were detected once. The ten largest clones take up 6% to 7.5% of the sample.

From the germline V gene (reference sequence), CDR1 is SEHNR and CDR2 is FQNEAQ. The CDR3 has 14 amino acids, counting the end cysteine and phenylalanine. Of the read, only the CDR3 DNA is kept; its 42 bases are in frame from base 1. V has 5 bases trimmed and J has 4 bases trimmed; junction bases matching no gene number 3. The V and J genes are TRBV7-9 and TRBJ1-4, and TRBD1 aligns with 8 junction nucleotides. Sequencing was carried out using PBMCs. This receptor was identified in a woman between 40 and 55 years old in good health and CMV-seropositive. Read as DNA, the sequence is TGTGCCAGCAGCCAGACAGGGGATAATGAAAAACTGTTTTTT. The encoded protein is CASSQTGDNEKLFF.